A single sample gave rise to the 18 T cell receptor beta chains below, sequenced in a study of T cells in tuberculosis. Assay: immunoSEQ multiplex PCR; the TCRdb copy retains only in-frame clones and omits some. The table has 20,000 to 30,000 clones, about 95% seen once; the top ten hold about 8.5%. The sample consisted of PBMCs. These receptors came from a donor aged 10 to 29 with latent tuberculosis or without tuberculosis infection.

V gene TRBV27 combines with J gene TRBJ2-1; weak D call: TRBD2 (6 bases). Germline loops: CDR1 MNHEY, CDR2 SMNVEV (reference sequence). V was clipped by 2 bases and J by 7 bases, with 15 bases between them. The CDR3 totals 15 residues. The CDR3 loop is CASSLGGALGNEQFF. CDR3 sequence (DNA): TGTGCCAGCAGTTTAGGAGGGGCCCTGGGGAATGAGCAGTTCTTC.

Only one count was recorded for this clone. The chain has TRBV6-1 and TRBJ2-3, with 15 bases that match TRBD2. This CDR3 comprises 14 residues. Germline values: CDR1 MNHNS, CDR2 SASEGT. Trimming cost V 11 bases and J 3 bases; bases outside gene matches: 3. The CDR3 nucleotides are TGTGCCGGGACTAGCGGGGGGATAACAGATACGCAGTATTTT. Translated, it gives CAGTSGGITDTQYF.

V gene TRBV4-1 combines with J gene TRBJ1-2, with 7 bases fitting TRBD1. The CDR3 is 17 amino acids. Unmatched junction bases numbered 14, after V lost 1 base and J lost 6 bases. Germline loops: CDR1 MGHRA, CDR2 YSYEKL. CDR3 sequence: CASSQVFVERGRDGYTF. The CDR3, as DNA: TGCGCCAGCAGCCAAGTTTTCGTGGAGAGGGGGCGGGATGGCTACACCTTC.

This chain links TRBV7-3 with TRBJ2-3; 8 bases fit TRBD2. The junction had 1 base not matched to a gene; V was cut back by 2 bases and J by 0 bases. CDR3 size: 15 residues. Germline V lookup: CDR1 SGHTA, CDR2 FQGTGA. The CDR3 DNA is TGTGCCAGCAGCTTACTAGCGGGTAGCACAGATACGCAGTATTTT. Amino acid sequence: CASSLLAGSTDTQYF.

The CDR3 loop reads CASRIRQDSSYEQYF. DNA for the CDR3: TGTGCCAGTAGGATAAGACAGGACTCCTCCTACGAGCAGTACTTC. The genes are TRBV19 and TRBJ2-7; D might be TRBD1 (6 bases). From germline, CDR1 is LNHDA and CDR2 SQIVND (reference sequence). V was cut by 6 bases and J by 0 bases, with 15 bases left in between. The CDR3 contains 15 residues. Supplemented by reference TRBV19 and TRBJ2-7, the full variable domain reads DGGITQSPKYLFRKEGQNVTLSCEQNLNHDAMYWYRQDPGQGLRLIYYSQIVNDFQKGDIAEGYSVSREKKESFPLTVTSAQKNPTAFYLCASRIRQDSSYEQYFGPGTRLTVT.

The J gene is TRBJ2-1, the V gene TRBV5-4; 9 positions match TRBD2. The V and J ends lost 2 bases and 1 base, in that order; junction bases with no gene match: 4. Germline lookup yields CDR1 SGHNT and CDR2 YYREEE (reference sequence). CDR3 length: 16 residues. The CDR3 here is CASSFGGGVSYNEQFF. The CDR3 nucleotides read TGTGCCAGCAGCTTCGGCGGGGGGGTTTCCTACAATGAGCAGTTCTTC.

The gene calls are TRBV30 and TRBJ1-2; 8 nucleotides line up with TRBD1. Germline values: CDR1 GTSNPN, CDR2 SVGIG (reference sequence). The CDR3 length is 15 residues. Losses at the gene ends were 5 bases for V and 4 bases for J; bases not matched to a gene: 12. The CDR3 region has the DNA TGTGCCTGGGCACCCGACAGGGGTTACTCCTATGGCTACACCTTC. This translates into CAWAPDRGYSYGYTF.

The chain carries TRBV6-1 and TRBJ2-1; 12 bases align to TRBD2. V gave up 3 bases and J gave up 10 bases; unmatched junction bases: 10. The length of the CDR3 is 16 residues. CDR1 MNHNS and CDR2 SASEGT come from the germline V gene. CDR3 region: CASSDIPSGGAREQFF. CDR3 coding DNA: TGTGCCAGCAGTGATATTCCTAGCGGGGGGGCGCGAGAGCAGTTCTTC.

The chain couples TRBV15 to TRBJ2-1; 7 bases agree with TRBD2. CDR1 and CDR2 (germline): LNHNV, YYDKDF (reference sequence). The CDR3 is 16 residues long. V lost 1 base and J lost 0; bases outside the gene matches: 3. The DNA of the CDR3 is TGTGCCACCAGCAGAGGAGGCGGGGGCTCCTACAATGAGCAGTTCTTC. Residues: CATSRGGGGSYNEQFF.

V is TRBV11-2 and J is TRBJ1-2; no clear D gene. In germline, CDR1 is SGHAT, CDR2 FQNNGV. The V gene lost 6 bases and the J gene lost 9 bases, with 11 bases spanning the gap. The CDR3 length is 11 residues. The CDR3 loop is CASRSGKSYTF. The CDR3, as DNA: TGTGCCAGCAGATCCGGGAAAAGCTACACCTTC.

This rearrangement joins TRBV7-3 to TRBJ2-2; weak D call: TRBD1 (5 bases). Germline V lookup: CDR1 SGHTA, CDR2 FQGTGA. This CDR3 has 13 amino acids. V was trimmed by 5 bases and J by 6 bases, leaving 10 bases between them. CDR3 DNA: TGTGCCAGCAGCGACTTAGGGGCCGGGGAGCTGTTTTTT. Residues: CASSDLGAGELFF.

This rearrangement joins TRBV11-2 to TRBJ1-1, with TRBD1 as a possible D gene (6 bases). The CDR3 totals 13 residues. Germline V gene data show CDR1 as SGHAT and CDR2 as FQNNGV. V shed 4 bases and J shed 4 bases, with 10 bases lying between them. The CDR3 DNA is TGTGCCAGCAGCTGGGGGGGGCCCACTGAAGCTTTCTTT. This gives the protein CASSWGGPTEAFF.

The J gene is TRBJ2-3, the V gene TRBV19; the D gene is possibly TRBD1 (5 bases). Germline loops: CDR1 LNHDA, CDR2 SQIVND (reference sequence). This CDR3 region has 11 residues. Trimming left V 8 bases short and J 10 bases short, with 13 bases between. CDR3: CASASGQAQYF. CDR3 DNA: TGTGCCAGTGCCTCCGGACAAGCGCAGTATTTT.

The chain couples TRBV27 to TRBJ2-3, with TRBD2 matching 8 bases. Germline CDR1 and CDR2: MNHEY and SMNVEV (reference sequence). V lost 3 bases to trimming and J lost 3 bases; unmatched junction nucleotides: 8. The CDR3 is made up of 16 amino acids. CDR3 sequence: CASSFLARGGTDTQYF. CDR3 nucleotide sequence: TGTGCCAGCAGTTTTCTCGCCCGGGGGGGGACAGATACGCAGTATTTT.

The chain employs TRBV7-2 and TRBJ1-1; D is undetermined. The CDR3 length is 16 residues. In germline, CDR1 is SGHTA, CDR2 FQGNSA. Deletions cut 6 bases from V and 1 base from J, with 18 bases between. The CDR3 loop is CASRLRPGLRNTEAFF. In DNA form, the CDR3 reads TGTGCCAGCAGGCTTCGCCCGGGTCTCAGGAACACTGAAGCTTTCTTT.

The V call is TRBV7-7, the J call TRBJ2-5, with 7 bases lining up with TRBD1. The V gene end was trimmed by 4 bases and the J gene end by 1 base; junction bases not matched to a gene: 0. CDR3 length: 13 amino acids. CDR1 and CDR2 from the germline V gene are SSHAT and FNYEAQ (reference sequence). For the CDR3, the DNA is TGTGCCAGCAGCTGGGACAGCCAAGAGACCCAGTACTTC. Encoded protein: CASSWDSQETQYF. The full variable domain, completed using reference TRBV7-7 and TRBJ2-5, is GAGVSQSPRYKVTKRGQDVTLRCDPISSHATLYWYQQALGQGPEFLTYFNYEAQPDKSGLPSDRFSAERPEGSISTLTIQRTEQRDSAMYRCASSWDSQETQYFGPGTRLLVL.

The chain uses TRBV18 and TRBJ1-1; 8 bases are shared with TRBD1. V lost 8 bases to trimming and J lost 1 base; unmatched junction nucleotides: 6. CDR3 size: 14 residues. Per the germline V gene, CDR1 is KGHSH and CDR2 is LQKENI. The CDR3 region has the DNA TGTGCCAGCGCTGGCGGGACAGGGAACACTGAAGCTTTCTTT. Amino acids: CASAGGTGNTEAFF.

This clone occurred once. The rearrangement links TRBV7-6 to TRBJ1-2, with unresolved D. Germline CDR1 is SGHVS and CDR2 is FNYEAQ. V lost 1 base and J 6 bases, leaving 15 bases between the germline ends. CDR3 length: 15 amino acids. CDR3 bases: TGTGCCAGCAGCTTAGTTCCCGAACGGGAGGATGGCTACACCTTC. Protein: CASSLVPEREDGYTF.